These 31 T cell receptor beta chains share one sample of origin, sequenced in a study of cytomegalovirus exposure and HLA in healthy donors. Researchers ran the PCR with 60 Vbeta and 13 Jbeta primers. Generated by immunoSEQ multiplex PCR, the TCRdb table keeps only in-frame clones and is missing some. Its table lists around 34,000 clones. The sample consisted of PBMCs. The receptors shown here come from a middle-aged woman in good health and CMV-seropositive.

The chain combines TRBV6-4 with TRBJ2-6, with 8 bases lining up with TRBD1. Trimming took 0 bases from V and 4 from J; bases not matched to a gene: 8. From germline, CDR1 is MRHNA and CDR2 SNTAGT. The CDR3 is 18 residues long. CDR3: CASSDSGQGASGANVLTF. The CDR3 DNA reads TGTGCCAGCAGTGACTCGGGGCAGGGGGCAAGCGGGGCCAACGTCCTGACTTTC.

The CDR3 loop is CASSQTGLSGYTF. CDR3 DNA sequence: TGTGCCAGCAGCCAGACGGGTTTATCTGGCTACACCTTC. The V and J genes are TRBV5-4 and TRBJ1-2; D is uncertain. Germline V gene lookup returns CDR1 SGHNT and CDR2 YYREEE (reference sequence). The length of the CDR3 is 13 residues. Trimming pared 4 bases from V and 7 bases from J, leaving 14 bases between. Drawing the rest from reference TRBV5-4 and TRBJ1-2, the complete variable domain is ETGVTQSPTHLIKTRGQQVTLRCSSQSGHNTVSWYQQALGQGPQFIFQYYREEENGRGNFPPRFSGLQFPNYSSELNVNALELDDSALYLCASSQTGLSGYTFGSGTRLTVV.

The rearrangement links TRBV4-3 to TRBJ2-7; 8 bases fit TRBD1. The V gene's germline CDR1 is LGHNA and CDR2 YSLEER. The CDR3 has 16 residues. With 4 bases clipped from V and 3 bases from J, the junction kept 11 bases outside the gene matches. The CDR3 DNA follows: TGCGCCAGCAGCCCCTCTCTTCAGGGGGCGGACTACGAGCAGTACTTC. It translates to CASSPSLQGADYEQYF.

The rearrangement joins TRBV19 to TRBJ2-1; tentatively, D is TRBD2 (5 bases). The CDR3 has 15 amino acids. V lost 5 bases to trimming and J lost 4 bases, with 15 bases between them. The V gene's germline CDR1 is LNHDA and CDR2 SQIVND (reference sequence). The DNA for the CDR3 is TGTGCCAGTAGTTCACTATCACGGGGATACAATGAGCAGTTCTTC. Protein sequence: CASSSLSRGYNEQFF.

The chain combines TRBV7-3 with TRBJ2-2, with 8 bases that match TRBD2. CDR1 SGHTA and CDR2 FQGTGA come from the germline V gene. The CDR3 covers 15 residues. With V trimmed by 2 bases and J by 1 base, 0 bases remained unmatched. The CDR3 loop is CASSLAGGNTGELFF. CDR3 in DNA: TGTGCCAGCAGCTTAGCGGGGGGGAACACCGGGGAGCTGTTTTTT.

The chain is built from TRBV30 and TRBJ1-3; D gene ambiguous. Trimming removed 0 bases from V and 9 bases from J, with 9 bases in between. The CDR3 spans 12 residues. Per germline, CDR1 GTSNPN and CDR2 SVGIG (reference sequence). CDR3 in amino acids: CAWSVSLSTIYF. Written as DNA, the CDR3 is TGTGCCTGGAGTGTAAGTTTGAGCACCATATATTTT.

The chain carries TRBV4-2 and TRBJ2-3, with 9 bases lining up with TRBD2. This CDR3 has 15 amino acids. Germline V gives CDR1 LGHNA, CDR2 YNFKEQ. The V gene end was trimmed by 5 bases and the J gene end by 1 base; junction bases not matched to a gene: 4. CDR3 sequence: CASSGKRGGTDTQYF. In DNA form, the CDR3 reads TGTGCCAGCAGCGGGAAGCGGGGGGGCACAGATACGCAGTATTTT.

The chain couples TRBV7-2 to TRBJ2-5; D is ambiguous. Germline V CDR1 and CDR2: SGHTA, FQGNSA. This CDR3 comprises 13 residues. The V and J ends lost 1 base and 5 bases respectively, with 8 bases between them. CDR3 coding DNA: TGTGCCAGCAGCTTAGGAAAAGCGGAGACCCAGTACTTC. Translation: CASSLGKAETQYF.

The chain recombines TRBV27 with TRBJ2-1; 10 bases map to TRBD2. J was trimmed by 2 bases and V by 9 bases; bases with no gene match: 7. From germline, CDR1 is MNHEY and CDR2 SMNVEV (reference sequence). CDR3 size: 15 residues. CDR3 protein: CASQIAGGTYNEQFF. The CDR3 DNA is TGTGCCAGTCAGATAGCGGGAGGTACCTACAATGAGCAGTTCTTC.

DNA of the CDR3: TGTGCCAGCAGCTTAGCGAGCGGGAGTATAGATACGCAGTATTTT. Its protein is CASSLASGSIDTQYF. The rearrangement joins TRBV7-2 to TRBJ2-3; 8 nucleotides line up with TRBD2. The CDR3 extends over 15 amino acids. V shed 0 bases, J shed 5 bases, and the junction held 4 bases outside the gene matches. Germline CDR1 and CDR2: SGHTA and FQGNSA.

The V gene is TRBV7-9, the J gene TRBJ1-4, with D tentatively TRBD1 (5 bases). The CDR3 sequence is 14 residues long. The V and J ends lost 3 bases and 6 bases respectively, with 11 bases between them. Germline CDR1 SEHNR, CDR2 FQNEAQ (reference sequence). The CDR3 region is CASSFAGAHEKLFF. The CDR3 bases are TGTGCCAGCAGCTTTGCTGGGGCGCATGAAAAACTGTTTTTT.

The chain recombines TRBV2 with TRBJ1-2; the match to TRBD1 covers 8 bases. V shed 6 bases and J 8 bases; nucleotides not matched to a gene: 11. The CDR3 covers 14 residues. Per germline, CDR1 SNHLY and CDR2 FYNNEI. The chain's CDR3 is CASSAWDRSYGYTF. The CDR3 nucleotides are TGTGCCAGCAGCGCCTGGGACAGGTCTTACGGCTACACCTTC.

This chain joins TRBV30 and TRBJ1-1; 7 bases agree with TRBD1. The length of the CDR3 is 14 residues. CDR1 GTSNPN and CDR2 SVGIG come from the germline V gene (reference sequence). V trimming: 2 bases; J trimming: 8 bases; junction bases outside the gene matches: 11. DNA of the CDR3: TGTGCCTGGAGTAGGACAGGTCCCGGAACAGAAGCTTTCTTT. It specifies CAWSRTGPGTEAFF.

The genes are TRBV9 and TRBJ1-4; D possibly corresponds to TRBD1 (5 bases). The CDR3 extends over 14 amino acids. Trimming removed 4 bases at V and 2 bases at J, with 9 bases between. Germline CDR1 reads SGDLS; CDR2 reads YYNGEE. Here the CDR3 reads CASSSGWTNEKLFF. Here the CDR3 DNA reads TGTGCCAGCAGCTCAGGGTGGACTAATGAAAAACTGTTTTTT.

The V and J genes are TRBV6-5 and TRBJ1-5; D is uncertain. The V end lost 4 bases, the J end lost 6 bases, and 13 bases lay between the germline ends. This CDR3 has 14 residues. CDR1 is MNHEY, CDR2 SVGAGI, per germline. CDR3 sequence reads: CASSSTVLGQPQHF. The CDR3 coding sequence is TGTGCCAGCAGTTCTACAGTTTTGGGTCAGCCCCAGCATTTT.

V gene TRBV2 combines with J gene TRBJ1-2; D not resolved. Germline V gene lookup returns CDR1 SNHLY and CDR2 FYNNEI. The V gene lost 6 bases and the J gene lost 8 bases, with 13 bases spanning the gap. CDR3 length equals 12 residues. This chain's CDR3 is CASREEDGGYTF. The CDR3 nucleotides are TGTGCCAGCAGGGAGGAAGACGGCGGCTACACCTTC. The full variable domain, its missing parts supplied by reference TRBV2 and TRBJ1-2, is EPEVTQTPSHQVTQMGQEVILRCVPISNHLYFYWYRQILGQKVEFLVSFYNNEISEKSEIFDDQFSVERPDGSNFTLKIRSTKLEDSAMYFCASREEDGGYTFGSGTRLTVV.

V and J are TRBV9 and TRBJ2-7, with 12 bases lining up with TRBD2. Per the germline V gene, CDR1 is SGDLS and CDR2 is YYNGEE. The CDR3 runs 15 residues. With 0 bases clipped from V and 3 bases from J, the junction kept 1 base outside the gene matches. CDR3 amino acids: CASSVASGRDYEQYF. DNA for the CDR3: TGTGCCAGCAGCGTAGCTAGCGGGAGGGACTACGAGCAGTACTTC.

V is TRBV10-3 and J is TRBJ1-5; maybe TRBD1 (6 bases). V was clipped by 3 bases and J by 4 bases, with 13 bases between them. The CDR3 length is 15 residues. Germline V lookup: CDR1 ENHRY, CDR2 SYGVKD. For the CDR3, the DNA is TGTGCCATCAGTGAAGGGCAGGGGATAAATCAGCCCCAGCATTTT. Residues: CAISEGQGINQPQHF.

The CDR3 region is CASSLGRLATQETQYF. In DNA form, the CDR3 reads TGTGCCAGCAGCTTAGGCCGACTAGCGACGCAAGAGACCCAGTACTTC. The rearrangement links TRBV7-2 to TRBJ2-5; 8 positions match TRBD2. The CDR3 covers 16 residues. V shed 1 base, J shed 2 bases, and the junction held 6 bases outside the gene matches. Germline assignment: CDR1 SGHTA and CDR2 FQGNSA.

The chain carries TRBV5-1 and TRBJ2-3, with TRBD2 as a possible D gene (5 bases). Germline V CDR1 and CDR2: SGHRS, YFSETQ. Trimming took 5 bases from V and 4 from J, leaving 20 bases between them. CDR3 length equals 16 residues. This CDR3 reads CASSDLLGLKSDTQYF. CDR3 DNA: TGCGCCAGCAGTGACCTACTAGGCTTAAAGTCAGATACGCAGTATTTT.

The chain uses TRBV6-5 and TRBJ2-3; a weak D match, TRBD2 (6 bases). CDR3 length equals 15 residues. V lost 5 bases to trimming and J lost 0 bases, with 12 bases between them. CDR1 and CDR2 from the germline V gene are MNHEY and SVGAGI. CDR3 nucleotide sequence: TGTGCCAGCAGTCTCTCCGGGAGAAGCACAGATACGCAGTATTTT. Translating gives CASSLSGRSTDTQYF.

V gene TRBV4-2 combines with J gene TRBJ1-4; TRBD1 matches 8 bases. This CDR3 has 18 residues. The trim removed 4 bases at V and 0 bases at J, leaving 10 bases unmatched. Looked up from germline, CDR1 is LGHNA and CDR2 is YNFKEQ. CDR3 sequence reads: CASSPTQGARATNEKLFF. CDR3 nucleotide sequence: TGTGCCAGCAGCCCGACTCAGGGGGCTAGGGCAACTAATGAAAAACTGTTTTTT.

CDR3 residues: CASSFERDTEAFF. DNA for the CDR3: TGTGCCAGCAGTTTTGAGCGGGACACTGAAGCTTTCTTT. The genes are TRBV27 and TRBJ1-1, with unresolved D. V was shortened by 3 bases and J by 3 bases, with 8 bases between the two germline ends. Germline V gene data show CDR1 as MNHEY and CDR2 as SMNVEV (reference sequence). The CDR3 loop spans 13 amino acids.

The J gene is TRBJ2-3, the V gene TRBV30, with 7 nucleotides matching TRBD2. The V segment lost 0 bases and the J segment 5 bases; nucleotides outside the gene matches: 11. Germline values: CDR1 GTSNPN, CDR2 SVGIG (reference sequence). The CDR3 has 16 amino acids. DNA of the CDR3: TGTGCCTGGAGTGTAAGCGGGGCGGGCGGGGGAGATACGCAGTATTTT. Amino acids: CAWSVSGAGGGDTQYF.

This chain joins TRBV6-5 and TRBJ2-7; 8 bases agree with TRBD2. The CDR3 runs to 13 residues. In germline, CDR1 is MNHEY, CDR2 SVGAGI. J gave up 2 bases and V 6 bases, and 3 bases lay outside the gene matches. The CDR3 spells CASRAGAAYEQYF. CDR3 DNA sequence: TGTGCCAGCAGAGCGGGAGCGGCCTACGAGCAGTACTTC.

The CDR3 sequence: CASSELGQFNEQFF. The CDR3 DNA sequence: TGTGCCAGCAGTGAATTGGGACAGTTCAATGAGCAGTTCTTC. The V and J genes are TRBV2 and TRBJ2-1; 7 bases match TRBD1. The CDR3 spans 14 residues. V shed 2 bases and J 6 bases; nucleotides not matched to a gene: 4. In germline, CDR1 is SNHLY, CDR2 FYNNEI.

The V gene is TRBV18, the J gene TRBJ1-1; 8 positions match TRBD1. The germline CDR1 and CDR2 sequences are KGHSH and LQKENI. The CDR3 is 16 amino acids. V dropped 6 bases and J dropped 1; count of bases not matched to a gene: 10. The CDR3 sequence: CASSTDRARRNTEAFF. DNA for the CDR3: TGTGCCAGCTCCACGGACAGGGCAAGGAGGAACACTGAAGCTTTCTTT.

This chain links TRBV10-3 with TRBJ2-5; 7 bases match TRBD1. Looked up from germline, CDR1 is ENHRY and CDR2 is SYGVKD. The CDR3 is made up of 13 amino acids. V shed 10 bases and J 3 bases; nucleotides not matched to a gene: 8. The DNA of the CDR3 is TGTGCCACCGCGGACAGGCGGGAAGAGACCCAGTACTTC. Residues: CATADRREETQYF.

The rearrangement uses TRBV6-6 and TRBJ2-6, with D tentatively TRBD1 (5 bases). Trimming removed 4 bases at V and 4 bases at J, with 14 bases between. Germline V gene lookup returns CDR1 MNHNY and CDR2 SVGAGI (reference sequence). CDR3 length: 16 amino acids. CDR3 DNA sequence: TGTGCCAGCAGTTCTCAGGGCGCTAGAGGGGCCAACGTCCTGACTTTC. Encoded protein: CASSSQGARGANVLTF.

The chain has TRBV28 and TRBJ1-3; the match to TRBD1 covers 9 bases. In germline, CDR1 is MDHEN, CDR2 SYDVKM. The ends lost 6 bases at V and 0 bases at J; junction bases unmatched: 9. The CDR3 consists of 17 residues. The CDR3 region has the DNA TGTGCCAGCAGCAACTGGGGGACAGGGAACTCTGGAAACACCATATATTTT. Translating it yields CASSNWGTGNSGNTIYF. Variable domain in full (rest from reference TRBV28 and TRBJ1-3): DVKVTQSSRYLVKRTGEKVFLECVQDMDHENMFWYRQDPGLGLRLIYFSYDVKMKEKGDIPEGYSVSREKKERFSLILESASTNQTSMYLCASSNWGTGNSGNTIYFGEGSWLTVV.

For the CDR3, the DNA is TGCGCCAGCAGAGAGGGGACAGGAGGCACTGAAGCTTTCTTT. Translated, it gives CASREGTGGTEAFF. The V and J genes are TRBV10-2 and TRBJ1-1, with 8 bases that match TRBD1. Germline trimming cut 6 bases from V and 4 bases from J; bases unmatched to any gene: 7. The CDR3 runs 14 residues. In germline, CDR1 is WSHSY, CDR2 SAAADI.